This T cell receptor beta chain appears in the sequencing data of a study of shared clonotypes between healthy human individuals. To note about this clone: A read error may be the cause here, since a much bigger clone is one base away.

The germline V gene encodes CDR1 MNHNS and CDR2 SASEGT. J lost 2 bases, V lost 4 bases, and 11 bases had no gene match. The CDR3 has 17 residues. Several immunoSEQ plates received, in even portions, the genomic DNA of each subset. Libraries were prepared by immunoSEQ multiplex PCR; TCRdb keeps only in-frame clonotypes and omits some of them. Among about half a million clones listed, approximately 79% were seen once. The chain carries TRBV6-1 and TRBJ1-2; 9 nucleotides agree with TRBD1. The TCR sequence derives from a woman in her thirties or forties in good health. Some clones in this sample may be carry-over from other donors' samples. The sample was PBMCs. The CDR3 sequence is CASSADRGRVTNYGYTF. CDR3 bases: TGTGCCAGCAGTGCGGACAGGGGCCGCGTCACGAACTATGGCTACACCTTC.